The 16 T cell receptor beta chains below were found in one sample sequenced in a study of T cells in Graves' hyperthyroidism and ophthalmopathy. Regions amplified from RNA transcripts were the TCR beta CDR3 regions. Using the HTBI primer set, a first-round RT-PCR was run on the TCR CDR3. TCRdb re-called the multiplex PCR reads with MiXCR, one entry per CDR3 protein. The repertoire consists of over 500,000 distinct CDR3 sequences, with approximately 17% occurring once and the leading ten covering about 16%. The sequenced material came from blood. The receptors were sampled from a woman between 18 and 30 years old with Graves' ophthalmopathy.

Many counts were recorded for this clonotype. The CDR3 is CASSSGTGVVTNEQFF. As DNA, the CDR3 is TGTGCCAGCAGTTCCGGGACAGGGGTAGTTACCAATGAGCAGTTCTTC. V is TRBV27 and J is TRBJ2-1, with 10 bases aligning to TRBD1. CDR1 is MNHEY and CDR2 is SMNVEV in the germline V gene (reference sequence). This CDR3 contains 16 residues. The V segment lost 4 bases and the J segment 6 bases; nucleotides outside the gene matches: 9.

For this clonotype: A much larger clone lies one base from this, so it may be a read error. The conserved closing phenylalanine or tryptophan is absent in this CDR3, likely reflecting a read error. CDR3 sequence reads: CASSSNPGQGSHQPQHS. The CDR3, as DNA: TGTGCCAGCAGTTCCAACCCGGGACAGGGGTCTCATCAGCCCCAGCATTCT. The J gene is TRBJ1-5, the V gene TRBV27, with TRBD1 identical over 10 bases. With 4 bases clipped from V and 5 bases from J, the junction kept 11 bases outside the gene matches. The CDR3 is 17 residues long. Germline V gene lookup returns CDR1 MNHEY and CDR2 SMNVEV (reference sequence).

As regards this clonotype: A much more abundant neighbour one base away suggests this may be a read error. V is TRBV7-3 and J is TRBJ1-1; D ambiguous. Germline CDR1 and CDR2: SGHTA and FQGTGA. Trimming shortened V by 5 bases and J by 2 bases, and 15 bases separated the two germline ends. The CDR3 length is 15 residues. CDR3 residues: CASSPPGKVNTEAFF. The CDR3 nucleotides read TGTGCCAGCAGCCCCCCGGGGAAGGTTAACACTGAAGCTTTCTTT. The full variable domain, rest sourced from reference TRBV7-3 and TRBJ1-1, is GAGVSQTPSNKVTEKGKYVELRCDPISGHTALYWYRQSLGQGPEFLIYFQGTGAADDSGLPNDRFFAVRPEGSVSTLKIQRTERGDSAVYLCASSPPGKVNTEAFFGQGTRLTVV.

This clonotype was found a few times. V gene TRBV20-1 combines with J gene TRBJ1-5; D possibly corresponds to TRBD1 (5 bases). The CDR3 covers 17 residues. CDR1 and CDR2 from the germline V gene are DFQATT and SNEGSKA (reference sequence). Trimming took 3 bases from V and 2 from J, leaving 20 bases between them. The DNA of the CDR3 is TGCAGTGCTAGGGACGGGACTTTCGTAGGGGGCAATCAGCCCCAGCATTTT. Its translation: CSARDGTFVGGNQPQHF.

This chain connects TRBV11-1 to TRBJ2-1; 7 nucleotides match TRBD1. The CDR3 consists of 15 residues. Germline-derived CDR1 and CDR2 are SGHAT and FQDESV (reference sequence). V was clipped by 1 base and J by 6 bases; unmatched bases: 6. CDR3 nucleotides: TGTGCCAGCAGCTTAGAAGTACAGGGGCCCAATGAGCAGTTCTTC. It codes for CASSLEVQGPNEQFF.

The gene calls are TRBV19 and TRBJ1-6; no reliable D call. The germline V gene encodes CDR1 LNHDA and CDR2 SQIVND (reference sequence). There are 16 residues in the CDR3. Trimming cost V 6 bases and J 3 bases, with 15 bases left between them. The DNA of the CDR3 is TGTGCCAGTAGCCTACGGACTGAGGTCTATAATTCACCCCTCCACTTT. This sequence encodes CASSLRTEVYNSPLHF. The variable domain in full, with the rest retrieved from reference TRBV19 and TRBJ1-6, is DGGITQSPKYLFRKEGQNVTLSCEQNLNHDAMYWYRQDPGQGLRLIYYSQIVNDFQKGDIAEGYSVSREKKESFPLTVTSAQKNPTAFYLCASSLRTEVYNSPLHFGNGTRLTVT.

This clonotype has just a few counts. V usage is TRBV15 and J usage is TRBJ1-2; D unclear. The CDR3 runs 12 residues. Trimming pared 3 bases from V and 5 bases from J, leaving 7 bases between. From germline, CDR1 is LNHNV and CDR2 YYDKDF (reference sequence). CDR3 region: CATSSDRYGYTF. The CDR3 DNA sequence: TGTGCCACCAGCAGCGACCGATATGGCTACACCTTC.

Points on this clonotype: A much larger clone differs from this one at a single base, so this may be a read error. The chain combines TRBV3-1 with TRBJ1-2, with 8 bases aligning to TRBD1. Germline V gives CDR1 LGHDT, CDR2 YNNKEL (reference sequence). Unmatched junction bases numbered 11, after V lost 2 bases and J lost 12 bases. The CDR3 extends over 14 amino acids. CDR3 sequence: CASSQRTGGGGHTF. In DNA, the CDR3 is TGTGCCAGCAGCCAACGTACAGGGGGAGGAGGCCACACCTTC.

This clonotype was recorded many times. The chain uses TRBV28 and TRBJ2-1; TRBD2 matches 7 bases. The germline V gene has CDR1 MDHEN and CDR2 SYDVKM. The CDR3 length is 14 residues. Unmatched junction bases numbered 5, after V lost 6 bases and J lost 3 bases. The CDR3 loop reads CASRRERGYNEQFF. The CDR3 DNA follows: TGTGCCAGCAGACGCGAGCGGGGCTACAATGAGCAGTTCTTC. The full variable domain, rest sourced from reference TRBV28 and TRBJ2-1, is DVKVTQSSRYLVKRTGEKVFLECVQDMDHENMFWYRQDPGLGLRLIYFSYDVKMKEKGDIPEGYSVSREKKERFSLILESASTNQTSMYLCASRRERGYNEQFFGPGTRLTVL.

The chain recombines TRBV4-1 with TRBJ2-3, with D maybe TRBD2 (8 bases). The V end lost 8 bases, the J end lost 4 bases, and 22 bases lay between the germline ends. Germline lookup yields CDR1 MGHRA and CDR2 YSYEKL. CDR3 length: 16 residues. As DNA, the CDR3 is TGCGCCAGCGTCGTAGGGGGCGGGGGGCAAGCAGATACGCAGTATTTT. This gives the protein CASVVGGGGQADTQYF.

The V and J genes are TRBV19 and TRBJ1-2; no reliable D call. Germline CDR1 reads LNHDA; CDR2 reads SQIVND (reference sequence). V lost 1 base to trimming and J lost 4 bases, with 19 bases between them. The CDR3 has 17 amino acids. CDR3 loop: CASSIVGGAGSVYGYTF. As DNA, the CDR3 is TGTGCCAGTAGTATAGTCGGCGGAGCGGGTTCCGTCTATGGCTACACCTTC.

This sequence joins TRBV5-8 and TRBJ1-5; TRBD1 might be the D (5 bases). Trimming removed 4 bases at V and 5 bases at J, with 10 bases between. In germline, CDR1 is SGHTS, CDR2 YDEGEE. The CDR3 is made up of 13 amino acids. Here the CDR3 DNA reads TGTGCCAGCAGCCGACAGATAGATCAGCCCCAGCATTTT. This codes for CASSRQIDQPQHF.

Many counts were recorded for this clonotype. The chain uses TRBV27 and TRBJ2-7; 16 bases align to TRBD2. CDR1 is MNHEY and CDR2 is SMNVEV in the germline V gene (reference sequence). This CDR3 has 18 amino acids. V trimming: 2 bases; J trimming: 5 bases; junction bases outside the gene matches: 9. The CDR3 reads CASSLRGLAGGPNDEQYF. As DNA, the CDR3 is TGTGCCAGCAGTTTAAGGGGACTAGCGGGAGGGCCCAATGACGAGCAGTACTTC.

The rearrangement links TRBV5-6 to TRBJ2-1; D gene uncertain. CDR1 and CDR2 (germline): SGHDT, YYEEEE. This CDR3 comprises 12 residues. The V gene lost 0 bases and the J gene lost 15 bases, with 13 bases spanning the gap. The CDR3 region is CASSLGSESTFF. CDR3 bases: TGTGCCAGCAGCTTGGGGTCTGAGAGTACGTTCTTC.

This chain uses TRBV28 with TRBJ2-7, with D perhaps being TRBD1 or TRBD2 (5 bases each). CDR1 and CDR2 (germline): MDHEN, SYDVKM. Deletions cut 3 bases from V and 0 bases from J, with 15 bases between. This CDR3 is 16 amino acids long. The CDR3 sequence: CASSFPGTASSYEQYF. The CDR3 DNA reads TGTGCCAGCAGTTTTCCCGGGACGGCGAGCTCCTACGAGCAGTACTTC.

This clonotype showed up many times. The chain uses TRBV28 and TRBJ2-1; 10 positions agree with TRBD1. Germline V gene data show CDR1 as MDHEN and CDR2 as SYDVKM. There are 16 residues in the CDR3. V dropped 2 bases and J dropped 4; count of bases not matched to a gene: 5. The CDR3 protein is CASSLTGQGRYNEQFF. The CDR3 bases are TGTGCCAGCAGTTTAACGGGACAGGGGAGATACAATGAGCAGTTCTTC.